This record covers a single TCR beta chain. Which antigen it targets is not known. No per-base quality is available; no much larger clone lies one base away. Each donor gave one peripheral blood draw, roughly 120 mL on average, collected into heparinised tubes. Naive, central memory, regulatory and stem cell-like memory CD4+ T cells were sorted on a BD FACSAria II using a panel including CD45RO, CCR7, CD25, CD127, CD95 and CD27. Every sorted population had a purity above 95%. PBMCs were isolated immediately by Lymphoprep density gradient centrifugation and stained directly without culture. To minimize batch effects, samples were stained and sorted in pairs, one healthy donor with one patient per experiment. The entire amount of isolated RNA was reverse transcribed using the High Capacity cDNA Reverse Transcription Kit, so the sequenced TCRB transcripts were expressed ones. Deep immunoSEQ sequencing was performed on naive, central memory and regulatory T cell samples, with an average of around 3.5 million total reads per sample. Sorted cells were lysed in RLT buffer, and RNA was extracted using DNase-treated RNeasy Micro or Mini kits according to cell number. Each cell subset was processed on its own to prevent cross-contamination, while patient and healthy donor samples were processed together. TCRB sequences were amplified from cDNA with the immunoSEQ multiplex PCR, producing 87-bp fragments spanning the CDR3 region. Amplicons were sequenced on the Illumina HiSeq platform. The original methods were these. PCR bias was computationally corrected using synthetic template baselines, reads within Hamming distance 2 were collapsed, and singletons that could not be merged were discarded. Reads were aligned against IMGT so that V, D and J genes, CDR3 length and insertions or deletions at six rearrangement sites could be assigned. Within each subset, clonotype counts were normalized to sorted cell number, after which true diversity and Gini coefficients were computed with the tcR R package. Repertoire sharing was quantified using the overlap coefficient calculated on TCRB nucleotide sequences. TCRdb holds this immuneACCESS table with in-frame rearrangements only. Some clones are missing; in checked studies, unresolved V genes explain under half, and the rest has no known cause. For V, J and clone size, that table is used; D and trimming come from the DNA. Present in this sample are 95,000 to 150,000 clones, approximately 16% of which were seen just once. 2.3% of the sample is held by the ten biggest clonotypes.

The data stem from a study of beta chain features in type 1 diabetes (dated by TCRdb to the late 2010s). About the investigation overall: Mean age, gender distribution, total cell number and subset yield did not differ between patients and healthy donors. Whereas all 28 donors provided naive and central memory subsets, regulatory and stem cell-like memory subsets were isolated from just 8 patients and about 8 healthy donors. In the study, TCRB repertoires of sorted circulating CD4+ T cell subsets from recently diagnosed type 1 diabetes patients were compared with those of matched healthy donors. A total of 107,917,701 sorted cells were examined across all samples, and RNA yield correlated strongly with the number of cells per subset. Results the study describes overall, beyond this receptor: Naive, central memory and regulatory TCRB repertoires appeared more similar among patients than among healthy donors. PCR may preferentially amplify shorter templates, but because patient and control samples were amplified and corrected together, any resulting skew would affect both groups equally. Because cDNA was sequenced instead of genomic DNA, activated cells with high expression could be over-represented, although the groups did not differ in activation or CD3 levels. Type 1 diabetes patients showed a moderate but significant shortening of TCRB CDR3 length in all four CD4+ subsets. At VDJ recombination sites, type 1 diabetes patients had fewer insertions and more deleted nucleotides, which implies abnormalities in thymic rearrangement. HLA sub-analyses involved small numbers of individuals, so any influence of HLA type on TCRB rearrangement remained unresolved.

What was sequenced was central memory CD4+ T cells from blood. The TCR comes from a man aged 25-45 years with type 1 diabetes.

The sequenced DNA is TGTGCCAGCAGTACCGACAGGGGTCCTCAGTACTTC. The translation is CASSTDRGPQYF. The chain couples TRBV6-6 to TRBJ2-7, with 8 bases in between that match TRBD1. Looking up the germline V gene (reference sequence) yields CDR1 MNHNY and CDR2 SVGAGI. The CDR3 goes from the cysteine to the phenylalanine over 12 residues. This entry keeps only the CDR3 DNA: 36 bases, framed from base 1. V loses 5 bases at its end and J loses 10 bases; junction bases beyond the gene matches: 7.